Shown below are 5 T cell receptor beta chains from a single sample sequenced in a study of cytomegalovirus exposure and HLA in healthy donors. Some clones are missing from TCRdb's copy, which holds only in-frame ones; the method was immunoSEQ multiplex PCR. The sample records roughly 330,000 clones, roughly nine tenths being singletons. Material: PBMCs. The receptors come from a woman in her twenties or thirties in good health and CMV-seropositive.

The chain uses TRBV5-1 and TRBJ2-3; D call uncertain. V lost 0 bases and J lost 2, with 4 bases in between. The CDR3 covers 13 residues. The germline CDR1 and CDR2 sequences are SGHRS and YFSETQ. The CDR3 DNA follows: TGCGCCAGCAGCTTGGACACCACAGATACGCAGTATTTT. It translates to CASSLDTTDTQYF.

For this clone: Since the CDR3 does not end with the conserved phenylalanine or tryptophan, this likely comes from a read error. The limits of the CDR3 on the DNA are not certain, so only TCRdb's listed CDR3 is given. The chain is built from TRBV28 and TRBJ2-7. The length of the CDR3 is 13 amino acids, counting both ends. Germline V gene lookup returns CDR1 MDHEN and CDR2 SYDVKM. CDR3 residues: CASSSGNWVLMSM.

This clone was found once. This rearrangement joins TRBV29-1 to TRBJ2-1; D is undetermined. The germline V gene encodes CDR1 SQVTM and CDR2 ANQGSEA. The CDR3 runs to 14 residues. V was clipped by 6 bases and J by 5 bases, with 17 bases between them. The DNA for the CDR3 is TGCAGCGTGCAAGGCCCGCTACTAAACAATGAGCAGTTCTTC. Its translation is CSVQGPLLNNEQFF.

The J gene is TRBJ1-3, the V gene TRBV30, with D tentatively TRBD1 (6 bases). V lost 5 bases, J lost 4 bases, and 18 bases lay in between. Germline-derived CDR1 and CDR2 are GTSNPN and SVGIG (reference sequence). The CDR3 totals 15 residues. CDR3 in DNA: TGTGCCTGGGGGGGGACACCGTTATCGGGAAACACCATATATTTT. This gives the protein CAWGGTPLSGNTIYF.

The chain couples TRBV30 to TRBJ2-7; 8 bases match TRBD1. V dropped 3 bases and J dropped 3; count of bases not matched to a gene: 10. Germline V gene lookup returns CDR1 GTSNPN and CDR2 SVGIG (reference sequence). The CDR3 has 15 residues. The CDR3 bases are TGTGCCTGGAGACAGGGGGTTCTTTCATTCTACGAGCAGTACTTC. This gives the protein CAWRQGVLSFYEQYF. The entire variable domain, with the rest obtained from reference TRBV30 and TRBJ2-7, is as follows: SQTIHQWPATLVQPVGSPLSLECTVEGTSNPNLYWYRQAAGRGLQLLFYSVGIGQISSEVPQNLSASRPQDRQFILSSKKLLLSDSGFYLCAWRQGVLSFYEQYFGPGTRLTVT.